The 8 T cell receptor beta chains below were found in one sample sequenced in a study of T cells in Graves' hyperthyroidism and ophthalmopathy. Amplification of TCR beta CDR3 regions was performed using RNA transcripts as template. In the first-round RT-PCR of the TCR CDR3, the HTBI primer set was used. A single record per CDR3 protein comes from TCRdb applying MiXCR to the multiplex PCR reads. The repertoire includes roughly 100,000 distinct CDR3 sequences, roughly 49% of them detected once, and roughly 27% sits in the top ten. Sequencing input: blood. Every receptor here comes from a woman in her thirties or forties with Graves' hyperthyroidism.

The J gene is TRBJ2-3, the V gene TRBV4-1, with 7 bases that match TRBD2. The CDR3 has 14 residues. Germline V CDR1 and CDR2: MGHRA, YSYEKL. Losses at the gene ends were 1 base for V and 5 bases for J; bases not matched to a gene: 3. CDR3 residues: CASSQGGGVDTQYF. For the CDR3, the DNA is TGCGCCAGCAGCCAAGGGGGGGGTGTAGATACGCAGTATTTT.

Only a few counts were recorded for this clonotype. A much larger clone sits a single nucleotide away, making a read error possible. The chain employs TRBV20-1 and TRBJ1-1, with D hard to call. Germline V lookup: CDR1 DFQATT, CDR2 SNEGSKA (reference sequence). The ends were cut back, 6 bases at V and 1 base at J, with 15 bases in the middle. The CDR3 extends over 14 amino acids. The CDR3: CSAVDGVANTEAFF. DNA of the CDR3: TGCAGTGCAGTAGACGGGGTGGCGAACACTGAAGCTTTCTTT.

In nucleotides, the CDR3 is TGTGCCATCAGTGTGGTAGCGGAAGAGACCCAGTACTTC. It codes for CAISVVAEETQYF. This chain joins TRBV10-3 and TRBJ2-5; D perhaps matches TRBD2 (6 bases). Looked up from germline, CDR1 is ENHRY and CDR2 is SYGVKD. The V and J ends lost 4 bases and 3 bases respectively, with 9 bases between them. This CDR3 is built from 13 residues.

For this clonotype: An end of the junction does not agree with germline; a read error may underlie this. The CDR3 region has the DNA TGTGCCAGCAGCTTGTTCACGGGCTATGGCTACGCCTTC. Amino acids: CASSLFTGYGYAF. V usage is TRBV5-4 and J usage is TRBJ1-2; D not certain. CDR1 and CDR2 from the germline V gene are SGHNT and YYREEE (reference sequence). This CDR3 is 13 amino acids long.

This clonotype occurred many times. V and J are TRBV15 and TRBJ2-5; 8 bases agree with TRBD2. The germline V gene has CDR1 LNHNV and CDR2 YYDKDF (reference sequence). The CDR3 covers 14 residues. V lost 3 bases, J lost 4 bases, and 4 bases stayed unmatched. The CDR3, as DNA: TGTGCCACCAGCAGCCTGCGGGGGGCAGAGACCCAGTACTTC. This sequence encodes CATSSLRGAETQYF.

This chain links TRBV7-9 with TRBJ1-2; 7 nucleotides line up with TRBD1. Germline V gene sequence: CDR1 SEHNR, CDR2 FQNEAQ (reference sequence). The CDR3 totals 15 residues. J lost 4 bases, V lost 5 bases, and 10 bases had no gene match. The DNA of the CDR3 is TGTGCCAGCAGCCGACAGGGCACAGCGATCTATGGCTACACCTTC. Translation gives CASSRQGTAIYGYTF. The variable domain in full, completed from reference TRBV7-9 and TRBJ1-2, reads DTGVSQNPRHKITKRGQNVTFRCDPISEHNRLYWYRQTLGQGPEFLTYFQNEAQLEKSRLLSDRFSAERPKGSFSTLEIQRTEQGDSAMYLCASSRQGTAIYGYTFGSGTRLTVV.

V and J are TRBV29-1 and TRBJ1-2; TRBD1 matches 9 bases. Trimming removed 4 bases from V and 3 bases from J; junction bases left unmatched: 3. The germline CDR1 and CDR2 sequences are SQVTM and ANQGSEA. The CDR3 is 13 residues long. In DNA form, the CDR3 reads TGCAGCGTTGGACAGGGGGTCGACTATGGCTACACCTTC. Residues: CSVGQGVDYGYTF. Using reference TRBV29-1 and TRBJ1-2 for the parts outside the CDR3, the full variable domain is SAVISQKPSRDICQRGTSLTIQCQVDSQVTMMFWYRQQPGQSLTLIATANQGSEATYESGFVIDKFPISRPNLTFSTLTVSNMSPEDSSIYLCSVGQGVDYGYTFGSGTRLTVV.

CDR3 amino acids: CAGVWEGTTNEKLFF. The CDR3 coding sequence is TGTGCCGGCGTTTGGGAGGGTACAACTAATGAAAAACTGTTTTTT. The chain is built from TRBV7-9 and TRBJ1-4; D remains ambiguous. The length of the CDR3 is 15 residues. Germline V CDR1 and CDR2: SEHNR, FQNEAQ (reference sequence). V lost 11 bases and J 0 bases, leaving 16 bases between the germline ends.